This section outlines one TCR beta chain sequence together with its context. The data are from a study of cytomegalovirus exposure and HLA in healthy donors. Study information: Some 91 million unique TCRs from HLA-typed donors were held in an early release of data.

This CDR3 has 14 residues. V lost 6 bases, J lost 1 base, and 10 bases lay in between. Germline V gene sequence: CDR1 SNHLY, CDR2 FYNNEI. Researchers ran the PCR with 60 Vbeta and 13 Jbeta primers. TCRdb's table, derived via immunoSEQ multiplex PCR, lists solely in-frame clones and lacks some. The profile covers around 130,000 clones, with around 70% appearing a single time and 2% to 2.5% taken by the ten largest. This rearrangement joins TRBV2 to TRBJ2-4, with D maybe TRBD1 (5 bases). The sample consisted of PBMCs. This sequence was found in a woman in her 40s in good health and CMV-seropositive. This CDR3 reads CASSAGSAKNIQYF. CDR3 DNA sequence: TGTGCCAGCAGCGCAGGGTCGGCCAAAAACATTCAGTACTTC.